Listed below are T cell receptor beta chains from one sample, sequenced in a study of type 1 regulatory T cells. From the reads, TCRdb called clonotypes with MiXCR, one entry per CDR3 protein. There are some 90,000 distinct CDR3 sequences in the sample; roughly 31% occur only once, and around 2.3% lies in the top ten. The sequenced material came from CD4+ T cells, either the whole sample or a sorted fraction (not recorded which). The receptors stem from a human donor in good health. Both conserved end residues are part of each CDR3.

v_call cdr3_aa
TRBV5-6 CASSLEGTQYF
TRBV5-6 CASSLWRRDTQYF
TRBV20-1 CSARAGLADKFF
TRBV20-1 CSARVDSSRETQYF
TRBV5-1 CASSLEGGRPNEQFF
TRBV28 CASNSRDRSYEQYF
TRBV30 CAWSGRDRGFQGEAFF
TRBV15 CATSRGDIVSF
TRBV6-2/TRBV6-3 CASSIDRSEQFF
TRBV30 CAWSVERINQPQHF
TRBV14 CASSRGTSHNNEQFF
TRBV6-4 CASSVGLTDTQYF
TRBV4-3 CASSQGLADTYEQHF
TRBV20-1 CSPPGLYNEQFF
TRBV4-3 CASSQDGVRVTAYNEQFF
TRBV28 CAIYDPNGYTF
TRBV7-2 CASSIRWDRDHNEQFF
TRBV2 CASSEVGLAGQETQYF